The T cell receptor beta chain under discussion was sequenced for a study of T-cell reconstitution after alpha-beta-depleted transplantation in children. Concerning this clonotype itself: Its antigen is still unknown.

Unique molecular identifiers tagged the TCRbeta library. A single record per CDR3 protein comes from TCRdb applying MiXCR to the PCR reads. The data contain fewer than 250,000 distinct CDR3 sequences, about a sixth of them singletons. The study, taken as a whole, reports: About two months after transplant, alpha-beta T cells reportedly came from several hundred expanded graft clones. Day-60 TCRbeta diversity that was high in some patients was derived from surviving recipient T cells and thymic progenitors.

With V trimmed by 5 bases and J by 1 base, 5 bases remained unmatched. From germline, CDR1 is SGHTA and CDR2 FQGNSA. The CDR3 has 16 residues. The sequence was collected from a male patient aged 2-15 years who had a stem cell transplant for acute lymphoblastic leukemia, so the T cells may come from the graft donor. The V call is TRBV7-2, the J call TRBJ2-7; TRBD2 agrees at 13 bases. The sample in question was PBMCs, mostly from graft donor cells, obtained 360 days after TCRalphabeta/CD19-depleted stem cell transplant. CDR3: CASSGRLAGGSYEQYF. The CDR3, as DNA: TGTGCCAGCAGCGGGCGACTAGCGGGGGGTTCCTACGAGCAGTACTTC.